These 8 T cell receptor beta chains originate from one sample sequenced in a study of control samples from healthy donors and cancer patients. Produced via immunoSEQ multiplex PCR; TCRdb's table is partial and in-frame only. Among roughly 130,000 clones, roughly 91% were seen once, and the ten largest hold 1.7%. The source material was PBMCs. All receptors derive from a man aged 45-60 years with head and neck cancer.

The chain links TRBV27 to TRBJ2-7; no clear D. The CDR3 contains 13 residues. Trimming pared 6 bases from V and 0 bases from J, leaving 9 bases between. The germline V gene encodes CDR1 MNHEY and CDR2 SMNVEV (reference sequence). This CDR3 is CASSYSSSYEQYF. DNA of the CDR3: TGTGCCAGCAGCTACTCCAGCTCCTACGAGCAGTACTTC.

The V and J genes are TRBV5-5 and TRBJ1-1; TRBD1 might be the D (6 bases). This CDR3 has 16 residues. CDR1 is SGHKS, CDR2 YYEKEE, per germline (reference sequence). Trimming left V 0 bases short and J 1 base short, with 13 bases between. The CDR3 nucleotides are TGTGCCAGCAGCTTGGTAGCTGGACAGCCGAACACTGAAGCTTTCTTT. This sequence encodes CASSLVAGQPNTEAFF.

The chain links TRBV3-1 (or the pseudogene TRBV3-2) to TRBJ2-2; TRBD1 matches 7 bases. CDR3 length: 16 amino acids. CDR1 LGHDT and CDR2 YNNKEL come from the germline V gene (reference sequence). V dropped 4 bases and J dropped 1; count of bases not matched to a gene: 6. The CDR3 here is CASSRLGQRNTGELFF. The CDR3 nucleotides are TGTGCCAGCAGCCGGCTGGGACAGAGGAACACCGGGGAGCTGTTTTTT.

This chain links TRBV2 with TRBJ2-7, with D perhaps TRBD1 (5 bases). The CDR3 is 15 residues long. Per the germline V gene, CDR1 is SNHLY and CDR2 is FYNNEI. Trimming left V 5 bases short and J 3 bases short, with 17 bases between. The CDR3 DNA follows: TGTGCCAGCAGTCCCGACAGAAGCCGACTCTACGAGCAGTACTTC. Its protein product is CASSPDRSRLYEQYF.

The chain couples TRBV12-3 or TRBV12-4 to TRBJ2-7, with no clear D. With 2 bases removed from V and 2 bases from J, the gap between germline ends came to 1 base. The CDR3 is 11 amino acids. CDR3 nucleotides: TGTGCCAGCAGTTTAACCTACGAGCAGTACTTC. This gives the protein CASSLTYEQYF.

Only one count was recorded for this clone. This chain uses TRBV6-5 with TRBJ2-7, with D perhaps TRBD2 (5 bases). The CDR3 is 15 amino acids. V was cut by 6 bases and J by 1 base, with 16 bases left in between. From germline, CDR1 is MNHEY and CDR2 SVGAGI. CDR3 region: CASRRVPQVSYEQYF. CDR3 DNA sequence: TGTGCCAGCAGGAGGGTGCCTCAGGTATCCTACGAGCAGTACTTC.

The chain recombines TRBV5-6 with TRBJ2-3, with TRBD2 as a possible D gene (6 bases). This CDR3 is built from 15 residues. V was trimmed by 0 bases and J by 1 base, leaving 9 bases between them. In germline, CDR1 is SGHDT, CDR2 YYEEEE. As DNA, the CDR3 is TGTGCCAGCAGCTTGGGGTGGAGGGGCACAGATACGCAGTATTTT. The encoded protein is CASSLGWRGTDTQYF.

The chain is built from TRBV12-5 and TRBJ1-2; tentative D call: TRBD1 (5 bases). V lost 5 bases to trimming and J lost 4 bases, with 11 bases between them. The CDR3 length is 13 residues. Germline V gene lookup returns CDR1 LGHNT and CDR2 FRNRAP. For the CDR3, the DNA is TGTGCTAGTGGTACCCAGGGTTTCTATGGCTACACCTTC. Translated: CASGTQGFYGYTF.